These 26 T cell receptor beta chains originate from one sample sequenced in a study of blood T cell repertoires in COVID-19. Profiling relied on immunoSEQ multiplex PCR, and the TCRdb table lists in-frame clones only, not all of them. The profile covers 300,000 to 350,000 clones, with roughly 90% appearing a single time and about 4.5% taken by the ten largest. The sample was PBMCs or T cells enriched from blood (not recorded which). These receptors all come from a woman between 18 and 30 years old with acute COVID-19.

The gene calls are TRBV6-5 and TRBJ1-5; D possibly corresponds to TRBD1 (5 bases). Germline-derived CDR1 and CDR2 are MNHEY and SVGAGI. The CDR3 has 15 amino acids. V lost 5 bases and J 0 bases, leaving 11 bases between the germline ends. The CDR3 coding sequence is TGTGCCAGCAGTACCCAGACAGATAGCAATCAGCCCCAGCATTTT. This sequence encodes CASSTQTDSNQPQHF.

The chain uses TRBV9 and TRBJ1-1; D ambiguous. From germline, CDR1 is SGDLS and CDR2 YYNGEE. V was shortened by 2 bases and J by 1 base, with 12 bases between the two germline ends. The CDR3 is 15 amino acids. The CDR3 loop reads CASSVSEGRNTEAFF. The CDR3 DNA is TGTGCCAGCAGCGTGAGTGAGGGTCGGAACACTGAAGCTTTCTTT.

The gene calls are TRBV19 and TRBJ1-2; perhaps TRBD1 as D (6 bases). V lost 3 bases, J lost 4 bases, and 6 bases lay in between. From germline, CDR1 is LNHDA and CDR2 SQIVND (reference sequence). The CDR3 length is 12 residues. The CDR3 region is CASSMTGYGYTF. The CDR3 DNA follows: TGTGCCAGTAGTATGACAGGCTATGGCTACACCTTC.

V is TRBV5-1 and J is TRBJ1-1; maybe TRBD1 (5 bases). Germline CDR1 is SGHRS and CDR2 is YFSETQ. The CDR3 covers 13 residues. V lost 4 bases and J 4 bases, leaving 11 bases between the germline ends. The CDR3 DNA is TGCGCCAGCAGCCAGACGGGGGTCACTGAAGCTTTCTTT. This codes for CASSQTGVTEAFF.

This clone was seen only once. The chain has TRBV28 and TRBJ2-7; D is perhaps TRBD1 (5 bases). V dropped 3 bases and J dropped 7 bases, with 10 bases sitting between them. Germline V CDR1 and CDR2: MDHEN, SYDVKM. The CDR3 spans 12 residues. The CDR3 region has the DNA TGTGCCAGCAGTTTTTCAGGGCGGGAGCAGTACTTC. It specifies CASSFSGREQYF.

The rearrangement uses TRBV28 and TRBJ1-4; 9 positions match TRBD1. The CDR3 length is 15 residues. Trimming took 5 bases from V and 7 from J; bases not matched to a gene: 8. Germline V gene sequence: CDR1 MDHEN, CDR2 SYDVKM. The CDR3 region is CASSTPGQGSEKLFF. In DNA form, the CDR3 reads TGTGCCAGCAGTACCCCGGGACAGGGCAGTGAAAAACTGTTTTTT.

The sample holds a few counts of this clone. Written as DNA, the CDR3 is TGCGCCAGCAGCCTCGGGACAGGCTTTATAGGCTCTGGGGCCAACGTCCTGACTTTC. Amino acid sequence: CASSLGTGFIGSGANVLTF. The genes are TRBV5-1 and TRBJ2-6; TRBD1 agrees at 8 bases. CDR1 and CDR2 from the germline V gene are SGHRS and YFSETQ. Germline trimming cut 4 bases from V and 0 bases from J; bases unmatched to any gene: 12. The CDR3 loop spans 19 amino acids.

This clone showed up just a few times. The chain is built from TRBV30 and TRBJ2-1; 11 nucleotides match TRBD2. V lost 0 bases and J lost 12; bases outside the gene matches: 7. This CDR3 region has 14 residues. Looked up from germline, CDR1 is GTSNPN and CDR2 is SVGIG (reference sequence). CDR3 in amino acids: CAWSVLAGVCTQFF. The CDR3 nucleotides read TGTGCCTGGAGTGTACTAGCGGGAGTCTGCACGCAGTTCTTC.

The CDR3 spells CASSYIGVYLLLLHF. DNA for the CDR3: TGTGCCAGCAGCTATATAGGGGTCTACTTACTTCTCCTCCACTTT. The genes are TRBV21-1 and TRBJ1-6; TRBD1, the D gene given by the table, was not confirmed from the DNA. TRBV21-1 is noted as a pseudogene. There are 15 residues in the CDR3.

The rearrangement links TRBV12-5 to TRBJ2-2; 8 bases fit TRBD1. J was trimmed by 6 bases and V by 6 bases; bases with no gene match: 9. Germline V gene lookup returns CDR1 LGHNT and CDR2 FRNRAP. This CDR3 has 15 amino acids. CDR3 nucleotide sequence: TGTGCTAGTGGCCGACAGGGGATAGAGGCCGGGGAGCTGTTTTTT. It encodes CASGRQGIEAGELFF.

J is TRBJ1-1 and V is TRBV19, with D possibly being TRBD1 (5 bases). The germline V gene has CDR1 LNHDA and CDR2 SQIVND (reference sequence). This CDR3 comprises 14 residues. Trimming took 5 bases from V and 1 from J, leaving 11 bases between them. CDR3 sequence: CASSEGRANTEAFF. The CDR3 DNA reads as TGTGCCAGTAGTGAAGGCAGGGCGAACACTGAAGCTTTCTTT.

The J gene is TRBJ2-7, the V gene TRBV4-2; the D is unclear. Per the germline V gene, CDR1 is LGHNA and CDR2 is YNFKEQ. This CDR3 contains 16 residues. Deletions cut 0 bases from V and 0 bases from J, with 12 bases between. The CDR3 loop is CASSQDLALSSYEQYF. CDR3 DNA: TGTGCCAGCAGCCAAGATCTTGCCTTGAGCTCCTACGAGCAGTACTTC.

The V and J genes are TRBV27 and TRBJ1-5, with a weak D call TRBD1 (5 bases). Trimming shortened V by 2 bases and J by 0 bases, and 8 bases separated the two germline ends. The germline CDR1 and CDR2 sequences are MNHEY and SMNVEV (reference sequence). CDR3 length equals 15 residues. The CDR3: CASSLKGNSNQPQHF. The CDR3 DNA is TGTGCCAGCAGTTTAAAGGGGAATAGCAATCAGCCCCAGCATTTT.

This clone was seen a handful of times. The chain joins TRBV14 to TRBJ2-2; D is ambiguous. CDR1 SGHDN and CDR2 FVKESK come from the germline V gene. The V and J ends lost 0 bases and 6 bases respectively, with 14 bases between them. CDR3 size: 16 residues. The CDR3 spells CASSQDRNALPGELFF. In DNA, the CDR3 is TGTGCCAGCAGCCAAGATAGAAATGCCCTGCCCGGGGAGCTGTTTTTT.

The chain recombines TRBV7-8 with TRBJ2-3, with a tentative D call TRBD1 (6 bases). CDR1 and CDR2 (germline): SGHVS, FQNEAQ. The V and J ends lost 5 bases and 3 bases respectively, with 15 bases between them. CDR3 length equals 15 residues. The CDR3 is CASSARRTVTDTQYF. CDR3 nucleotide sequence: TGTGCCAGCAGCGCGAGGAGGACAGTGACAGATACGCAGTATTTT.

The rearrangement joins TRBV5-8 to TRBJ1-5; TRBD1 matches at 9 bases. Per germline, CDR1 SGHTS and CDR2 YDEGEE. The CDR3 contains 18 residues. V was pared by 3 bases and J by 3 bases, with 13 bases of the junction left unmatched. The CDR3 loop reads CASSSPRAGQGNNQPQHF. CDR3 sequence (DNA): TGTGCCAGCAGCTCCCCGAGGGCGGGACAGGGAAACAATCAGCCCCAGCATTTT.

The chain links TRBV3-1 (or the pseudogene TRBV3-2) to TRBJ2-1, with D perhaps matching TRBD2 (5 bases). The V end lost 0 bases, the J end lost 9 bases, and 12 bases lay between the germline ends. CDR1 and CDR2 (germline): LGHDT, YNNKEL (reference sequence). This CDR3 spans 14 amino acids. CDR3 sequence reads: CASSQESSRSEQFF. DNA for the CDR3: TGTGCCAGCAGCCAAGAGTCTAGCAGAAGTGAGCAGTTCTTC.

V usage is TRBV15 and J usage is TRBJ1-5, with 7 bases that match TRBD1. J was trimmed by 6 bases and V by 5 bases; bases with no gene match: 4. This CDR3 region has 13 residues. Germline-derived CDR1 and CDR2 are LNHNV and YYDKDF (reference sequence). CDR3 protein: CATSEGAGQPQHF. The CDR3 DNA sequence: TGTGCCACCAGCGAGGGGGCTGGTCAGCCCCAGCATTTT.

The V gene is TRBV5-8, the J gene TRBJ1-5; the D is unclear. V gave up 1 base and J gave up 7 bases, with 12 bases separating them. The CDR3 covers 14 residues. Germline lookup yields CDR1 SGHTS and CDR2 YDEGEE. DNA of the CDR3: TGTGCCAGCAGCTTGAGCGGGGAACGCCAGCCCCAGCATTTT. Protein sequence: CASSLSGERQPQHF. Complete variable domain (other parts from reference TRBV5-8 and TRBJ1-5): EAGVTQSPTHLIKTRGQQATLRCSPISGHTSVYWYQQALGLGLQFLLWYDEGEERNRGNFPPRFSGRQFPNYSSELNVNALELEDSALYLCASSLSGERQPQHFGDGTRLSIL.

CDR3 in amino acids: CASSRRSSGLDTEAFF. CDR3 bases: TGTGCCAGTAGTAGAAGAAGTTCGGGACTAGACACTGAAGCTTTCTTT. The rearrangement uses TRBV19 and TRBJ1-1; TRBD1 might be the D (5 bases). Germline-derived CDR1 and CDR2 are LNHDA and SQIVND (reference sequence). The CDR3 covers 16 residues. V was shortened by 4 bases and J by 3 bases, with 18 bases between the two germline ends.

V gene TRBV3-1 (or the pseudogene TRBV3-2) combines with J gene TRBJ2-1; 8 bases are shared with TRBD2. V was clipped by 4 bases and J by 7 bases; unmatched bases: 3. Germline V gives CDR1 LGHDT, CDR2 YNNKEL (reference sequence). There are 13 residues in the CDR3. The CDR3 DNA follows: TGTGCCAGCAGCCGGACTAGCAAGAATGAGCAGTTCTTC. Translated, it gives CASSRTSKNEQFF.

The V gene is TRBV5-1, the J gene TRBJ2-1; D remains unclear. CDR1 SGHRS and CDR2 YFSETQ come from the germline V gene. Trimming left V 0 bases short and J 3 bases short, with 10 bases between. This CDR3 comprises 15 residues. This CDR3 is CASSLVTTVYNEQFF. The CDR3, as DNA: TGCGCCAGCAGCTTGGTAACCACGGTCTACAATGAGCAGTTCTTC.

The V call is TRBV19, the J call TRBJ1-6; no firm D call. In germline, CDR1 is LNHDA, CDR2 SQIVND (reference sequence). The V end lost 6 bases, the J end lost 6 bases, and 9 bases lay between the germline ends. This CDR3 comprises 13 residues. The DNA of the CDR3 is TGTGCCAGTAGGCGGGGTGGTAATTCACCCCTCCACTTT. Its protein product is CASRRGGNSPLHF.

The gene calls are TRBV30 and TRBJ2-1, with 14 bases identical to TRBD2. The CDR3 consists of 17 residues. The germline V gene encodes CDR1 GTSNPN and CDR2 SVGIG (reference sequence). The trim removed 5 bases at V and 9 bases at J, leaving 15 bases unmatched. This CDR3 is CAWDRPPGLAGAGEQFF. In DNA form, the CDR3 reads TGTGCCTGGGACCGGCCACCGGGACTAGCGGGAGCCGGTGAGCAGTTCTTC.

This chain uses TRBV4-1 with TRBJ2-3; 11 bases align to TRBD2. V lost 1 base, J lost 4 bases, and 4 bases stayed unmatched. The length of the CDR3 is 16 residues. CDR1 MGHRA and CDR2 YSYEKL come from the germline V gene. The CDR3 is CASSQVIAGGPDTQYF. CDR3 sequence (DNA): TGCGCCAGCAGCCAAGTAATAGCGGGAGGGCCAGATACGCAGTATTTT.

This clone showed up just once. The genes are TRBV4-2 and TRBJ2-5, with TRBD1 matching over 7 bases. The CDR3 contains 15 residues. Germline CDR1 and CDR2: LGHNA and YNFKEQ. After removal of 1 base from V and 0 bases from J, the junction contained 2 bases not matched to a gene. The CDR3 DNA reads as TGTGCCAGCAGCCAAGGGACAGGCGACCAAGAGACCCAGTACTTC. It specifies CASSQGTGDQETQYF.